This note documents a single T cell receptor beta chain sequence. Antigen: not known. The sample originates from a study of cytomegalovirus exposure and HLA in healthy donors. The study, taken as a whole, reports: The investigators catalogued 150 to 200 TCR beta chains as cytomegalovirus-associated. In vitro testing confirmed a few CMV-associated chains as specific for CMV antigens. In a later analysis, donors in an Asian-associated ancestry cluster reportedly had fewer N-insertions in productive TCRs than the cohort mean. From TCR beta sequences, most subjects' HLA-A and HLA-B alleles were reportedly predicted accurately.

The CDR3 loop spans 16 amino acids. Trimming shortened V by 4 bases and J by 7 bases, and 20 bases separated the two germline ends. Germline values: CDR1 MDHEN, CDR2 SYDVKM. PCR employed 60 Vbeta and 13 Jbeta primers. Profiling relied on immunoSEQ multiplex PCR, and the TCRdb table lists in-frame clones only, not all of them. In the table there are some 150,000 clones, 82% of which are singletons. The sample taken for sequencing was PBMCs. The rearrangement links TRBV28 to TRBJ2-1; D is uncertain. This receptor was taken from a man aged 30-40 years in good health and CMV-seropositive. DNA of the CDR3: TGTGCCAGCAGTTCCTCTAGTCTCTCGAACTTGAATGAGCAGTTCTTC. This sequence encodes CASSSSSLSNLNEQFF.